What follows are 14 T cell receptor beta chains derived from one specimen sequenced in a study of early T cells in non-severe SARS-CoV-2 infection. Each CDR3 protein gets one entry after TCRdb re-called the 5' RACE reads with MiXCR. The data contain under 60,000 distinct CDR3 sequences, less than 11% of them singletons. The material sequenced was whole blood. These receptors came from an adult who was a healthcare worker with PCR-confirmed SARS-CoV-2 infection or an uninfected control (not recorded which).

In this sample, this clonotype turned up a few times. CDR3 sequence: CASSSPPNNEQFF. The CDR3 DNA is TGTGCCAGCAGCTCCCCCCCCAACAATGAGCAGTTCTTC. The chain has TRBV11-2 and TRBJ2-1; D gene unclear. Trimming shortened V by 4 bases and J by 5 bases, and 9 bases separated the two germline ends. The CDR3 sequence is 13 residues long. CDR1 and CDR2 from the germline V gene are SGHAT and FQNNGV. Together with reference TRBV11-2 and TRBJ2-1, the CDR3 gives the full variable domain: EAGVAQSPRYKIIEKRQSVAFWCNPISGHATLYWYQQILGQGPKLLIQFQNNGVVDDSQLPKDRFSAERLKGVDSTLKIQPAKLEDSAVYLCASSSPPNNEQFFGPGTRLTVL.

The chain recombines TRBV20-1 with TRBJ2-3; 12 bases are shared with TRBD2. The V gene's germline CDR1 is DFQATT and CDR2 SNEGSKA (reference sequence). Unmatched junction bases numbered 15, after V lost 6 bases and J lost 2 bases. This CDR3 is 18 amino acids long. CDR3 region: CSAGEGTGLAGITDTQYF. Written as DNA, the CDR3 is TGCAGTGCCGGAGAGGGGACAGGACTAGCGGGGATCACAGATACGCAGTATTTT.

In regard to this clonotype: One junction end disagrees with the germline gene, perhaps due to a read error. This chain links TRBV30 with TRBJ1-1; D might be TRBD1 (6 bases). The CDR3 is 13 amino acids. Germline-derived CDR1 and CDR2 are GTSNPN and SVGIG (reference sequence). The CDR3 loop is CGARGALSTEAFF. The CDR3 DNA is TGCGGGGCCAGGGGCGCGTTGAGCACTGAAGCTTTCTTT.

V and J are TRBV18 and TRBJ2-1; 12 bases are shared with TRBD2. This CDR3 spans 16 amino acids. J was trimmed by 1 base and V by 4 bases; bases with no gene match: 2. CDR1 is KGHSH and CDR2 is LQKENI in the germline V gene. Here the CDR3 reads CASSQLAGGSYNEQFF. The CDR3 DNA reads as TGTGCCAGCTCACAACTAGCGGGAGGATCCTACAATGAGCAGTTCTTC.

The CDR3, as DNA: TGTGCCAGCAGTAGTGGGACAGAAAATGAAAAACTGTTTTTT. Encoded protein: CASSSGTENEKLFF. J is TRBJ1-4 and V is TRBV6-1; TRBD1 matches 7 bases. Germline V CDR1 and CDR2: MNHNS, SASEGT. Trimming at V came to 5 bases and at J to 5 bases, leaving 5 bases not matched to a gene. CDR3 length: 14 residues.

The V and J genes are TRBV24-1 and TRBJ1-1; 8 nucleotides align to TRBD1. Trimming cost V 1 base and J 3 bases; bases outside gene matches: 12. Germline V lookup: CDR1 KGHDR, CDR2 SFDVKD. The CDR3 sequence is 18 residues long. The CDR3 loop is CATSDFPAPGGEDTEAFF. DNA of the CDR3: TGTGCCACCAGTGATTTCCCAGCCCCAGGGGGCGAGGACACTGAAGCTTTCTTT.

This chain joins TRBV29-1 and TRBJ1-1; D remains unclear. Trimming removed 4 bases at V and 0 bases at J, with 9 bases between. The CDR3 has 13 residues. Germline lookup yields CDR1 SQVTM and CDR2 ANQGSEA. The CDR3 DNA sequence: TGCAGCGTTGTCAGGCTAATGAACACTGAAGCTTTCTTT. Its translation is CSVVRLMNTEAFF.

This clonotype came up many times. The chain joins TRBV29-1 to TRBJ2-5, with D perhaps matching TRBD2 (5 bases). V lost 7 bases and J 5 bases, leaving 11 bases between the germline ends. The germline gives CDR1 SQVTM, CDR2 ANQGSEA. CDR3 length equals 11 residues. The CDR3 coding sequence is TGCAGCGGACTATCCCATGAGACCCAGTACTTC. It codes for CSGLSHETQYF.

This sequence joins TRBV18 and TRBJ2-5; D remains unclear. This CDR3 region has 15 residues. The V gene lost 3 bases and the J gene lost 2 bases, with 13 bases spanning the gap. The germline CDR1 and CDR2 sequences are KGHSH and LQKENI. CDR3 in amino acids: CASSPRTKRQETQYF. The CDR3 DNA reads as TGTGCCAGCTCACCTAGGACGAAGAGACAAGAGACCCAGTACTTC.

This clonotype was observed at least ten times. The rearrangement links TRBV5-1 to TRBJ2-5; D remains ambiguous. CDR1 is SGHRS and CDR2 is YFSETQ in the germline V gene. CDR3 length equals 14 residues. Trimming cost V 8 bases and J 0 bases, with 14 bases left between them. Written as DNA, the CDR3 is TGCGCCAGTCGCCCCGAGCCCTACCAAGAGACCCAGTACTTC. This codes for CASRPEPYQETQYF.

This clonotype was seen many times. The CDR3 coding sequence is TGCAGTGCTAGAAGACAGGGTTTTGACTACACCTTC. Amino acid sequence: CSARRQGFDYTF. The chain carries TRBV20-1 and TRBJ1-2; TRBD1 matches 7 bases. Looked up from germline, CDR1 is DFQATT and CDR2 is SNEGSKA (reference sequence). The J segment lost 10 bases and the V segment lost 2 bases, leaving 7 bases of the junction unmatched. This CDR3 spans 12 amino acids.

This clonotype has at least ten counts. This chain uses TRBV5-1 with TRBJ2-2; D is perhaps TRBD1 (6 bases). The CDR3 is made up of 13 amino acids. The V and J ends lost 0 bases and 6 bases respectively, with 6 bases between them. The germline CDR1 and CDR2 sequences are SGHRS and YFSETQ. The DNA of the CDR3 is TGCGCCAGCAGCTTGGACAGGGCCGGGGAGCTGTTTTTT. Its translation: CASSLDRAGELFF.

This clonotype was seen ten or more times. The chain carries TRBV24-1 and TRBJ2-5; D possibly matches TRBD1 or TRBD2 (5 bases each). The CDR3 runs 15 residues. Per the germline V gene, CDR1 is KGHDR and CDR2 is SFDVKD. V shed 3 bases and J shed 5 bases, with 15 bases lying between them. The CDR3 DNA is TGTGCCACCAGTGATGTGGGACGGACGGGGGAGACCCAGTACTTC. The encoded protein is CATSDVGRTGETQYF.

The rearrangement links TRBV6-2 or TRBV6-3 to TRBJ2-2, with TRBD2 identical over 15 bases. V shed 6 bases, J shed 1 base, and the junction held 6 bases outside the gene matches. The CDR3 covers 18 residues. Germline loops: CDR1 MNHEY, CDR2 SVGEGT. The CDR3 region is CASRPGTSGRRNTGELFF. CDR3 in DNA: TGTGCCAGCAGACCCGGGACTAGCGGGAGGAGGAACACCGGGGAGCTGTTTTTT.